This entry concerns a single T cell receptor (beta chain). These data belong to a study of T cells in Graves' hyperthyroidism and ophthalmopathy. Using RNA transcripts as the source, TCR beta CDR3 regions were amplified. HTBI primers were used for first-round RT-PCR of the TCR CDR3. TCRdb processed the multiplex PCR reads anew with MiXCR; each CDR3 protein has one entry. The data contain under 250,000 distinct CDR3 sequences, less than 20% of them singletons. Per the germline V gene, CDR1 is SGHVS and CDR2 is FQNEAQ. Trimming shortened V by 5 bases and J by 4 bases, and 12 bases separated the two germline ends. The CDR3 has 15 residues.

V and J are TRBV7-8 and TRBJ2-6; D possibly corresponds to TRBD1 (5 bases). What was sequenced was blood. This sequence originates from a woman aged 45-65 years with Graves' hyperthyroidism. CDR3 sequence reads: CASSGWGGGANVLTF. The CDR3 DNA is TGTGCCAGCAGCGGGTGGGGCGGAGGGGCCAACGTCCTGACTTTC.